The 21 T cell receptor beta chains given below trace back to one sample, sequenced in a study of cytomegalovirus exposure and HLA in healthy donors. This PCR relied on a set of 60 Vbeta primers and 13 Jbeta primers. TCRdb's table, derived via immunoSEQ multiplex PCR, lists solely in-frame clones and lacks some. The table lists about 78,000 clones, 72% of them singletons. The sample taken for sequencing was PBMCs. The receptors were sampled from a woman in her thirties or forties in good health and CMV-seropositive.

V and J are TRBV4-1 and TRBJ1-4; TRBD1 agrees at 7 bases. Losses at the gene ends were 0 bases for V and 8 bases for J; bases not matched to a gene: 9. The length of the CDR3 is 16 residues. The germline gives CDR1 MGHRA, CDR2 YSYEKL. CDR3: CASSQDRDSRQEKLFF. CDR3 sequence (DNA): TGCGCCAGCAGCCAAGACCGGGACAGCCGTCAGGAAAAACTGTTTTTT.

V usage is TRBV7-2 and J usage is TRBJ1-5, with 8 positions matching TRBD1. The CDR3 length is 16 residues. CDR1 is SGHTA, CDR2 FQGNSA, per germline. Trimming removed 5 bases from V and 0 bases from J; junction bases left unmatched: 6. The CDR3 here is CASSLQGGYSNQPQHF. The CDR3 coding sequence is TGTGCCAGCAGCCTACAGGGGGGATATAGCAATCAGCCCCAGCATTTT.

In its sample, this clone was seen once. This sequence joins TRBV30 and TRBJ2-5, with D perhaps matching TRBD1 (6 bases). The CDR3 has 18 amino acids. Looked up from germline, CDR1 is GTSNPN and CDR2 is SVGIG (reference sequence). The V gene lost 4 bases and the J gene lost 5 bases, with 29 bases spanning the gap. The chain's CDR3 is CAWNRTPRGRGLRETQYF. The CDR3 bases are TGTGCCTGGAACCGTACCCCCCGAGGCAGGGGCTTAAGGGAGACCCAGTACTTC.

The chain has TRBV19 and TRBJ1-3; D uncertain. The CDR3 has 12 residues. The germline gives CDR1 LNHDA, CDR2 SQIVND (reference sequence). Deletions cut 1 base from V and 4 bases from J, with 2 bases between. Here the CDR3 DNA reads TGTGCCAGTAGTATAGCGGGAAACACCATATATTTT. Translated, it gives CASSIAGNTIYF. The full variable domain, its missing parts supplied by reference TRBV19 and TRBJ1-3, is DGGITQSPKYLFRKEGQNVTLSCEQNLNHDAMYWYRQDPGQGLRLIYYSQIVNDFQKGDIAEGYSVSREKKESFPLTVTSAQKNPTAFYLCASSIAGNTIYFGEGSWLTVV.

The chain recombines TRBV6-1 with TRBJ1-2; D gene uncertain. CDR1 is MNHNS, CDR2 SASEGT, per germline. The CDR3 is 12 residues long. V was trimmed by 6 bases and J by 11 bases, leaving 16 bases between them. The CDR3 DNA is TGTGCCAGCAGGGTCGTGACCCGGAGTTACACCTTC. Protein product: CASRVVTRSYTF.

This chain links TRBV6-1 with TRBJ1-2; 8 bases match TRBD1. This CDR3 has 12 amino acids. J gave up 3 bases and V 6 bases, and 0 bases lay outside the gene matches. The germline V gene has CDR1 MNHNS and CDR2 SASEGT. The CDR3, as DNA: TGTGCCAGCAGGACAGGGGACTATGGCTACACCTTC. This translates into CASRTGDYGYTF.

The J gene is TRBJ2-5, the V gene TRBV19; tentative D call: TRBD1 (5 bases). The CDR3 is made up of 15 amino acids. V lost 1 base and J lost 4, with 13 bases in between. Germline V gives CDR1 LNHDA, CDR2 SQIVND (reference sequence). The CDR3 protein is CASSIGGIGGETQYF. CDR3 DNA: TGTGCCAGTAGTATAGGGGGCATCGGCGGAGAGACCCAGTACTTC.

V is TRBV5-1 and J is TRBJ2-1; the match to TRBD2 covers 9 bases. J gave up 8 bases and V 2 bases, and 2 bases lay outside the gene matches. CDR3 length equals 13 residues. Per the germline V gene, CDR1 is SGHRS and CDR2 is YFSETQ. The chain's CDR3 is CASSFRGGDEQFF. The CDR3 region has the DNA TGCGCCAGCAGCTTCCGCGGGGGGGATGAGCAGTTCTTC.

This clone came up a few times. This sequence joins TRBV6-6 and TRBJ1-1; tentative D call: TRBD1 (5 bases). Germline lookup yields CDR1 MNHNY and CDR2 SVGAGI (reference sequence). The CDR3 has 15 amino acids. The ends were cut back, 8 bases at V and 5 bases at J, with 21 bases in the middle. CDR3 in amino acids: CASLMFQGIETEAFF. The CDR3 DNA is TGTGCCAGCCTAATGTTCCAGGGAATTGAGACTGAAGCTTTCTTT.

The rearrangement joins TRBV5-1 to TRBJ2-5, with D possibly matching TRBD2 (7 bases). This CDR3 is built from 15 residues. Germline V gives CDR1 SGHRS, CDR2 YFSETQ. Trimming cost V 0 bases and J 5 bases, with 14 bases left between them. CDR3 nucleotides: TGCGCCAGCAGCTTGGGAGGGGGGGCCTCCGAGACCCAGTACTTC. Protein: CASSLGGGASETQYF. The entire variable domain, with the rest obtained from reference TRBV5-1 and TRBJ2-5, is as follows: KAGVTQTPRYLIKTRGQQVTLSCSPISGHRSVSWYQQTPGQGLQFLFEYFSETQRNKGNFPGRFSGRQFSNSRSEMNVSTLELGDSALYLCASSLGGGASETQYFGPGTRLLVL.

V gene TRBV30 combines with J gene TRBJ2-3; D call uncertain. The CDR3 totals 12 residues. The V gene's germline CDR1 is GTSNPN and CDR2 SVGIG (reference sequence). V was trimmed by 3 bases and J by 4 bases, leaving 8 bases between them. CDR3 nucleotide sequence: TGTGCCTGGAGACAGTATTCAGATACGCAGTATTTT. Protein sequence: CAWRQYSDTQYF.

This chain joins TRBV18 and TRBJ1-5; tentative D call: TRBD1 (6 bases). Germline CDR1 is KGHSH and CDR2 is LQKENI. This CDR3 comprises 17 residues. The V gene lost 6 bases and the J gene lost 3 bases, with 21 bases spanning the gap. CDR3 sequence: CASSRGREGVYNQPQHF. The CDR3, as DNA: TGTGCCAGCTCTAGGGGACGAGAGGGGGTATACAATCAGCCCCAGCATTTT.

The gene calls are TRBV29-1 and TRBJ2-3; possible D gene TRBD2, 7 bases. The germline V and J ends were trimmed by 8 bases and 2 bases, with 17 bases remaining between them. The CDR3 has 14 amino acids. The V gene's germline CDR1 is SQVTM and CDR2 ANQGSEA. The CDR3 nucleotides are TGCAGCACTACGGGCGGGGGCTCCACAGATACGCAGTATTTT. Translating gives CSTTGGGSTDTQYF.

This sequence joins TRBV4-1 and TRBJ1-6; D is undetermined. V was shortened by 0 bases and J by 8 bases, with 5 bases between the two germline ends. The CDR3 runs 13 residues. Germline V gene lookup returns CDR1 MGHRA and CDR2 YSYEKL. The CDR3 reads CASSQEEYSPLHF. In DNA form, the CDR3 reads TGCGCCAGCAGCCAAGAAGAGTATTCACCCCTCCACTTT.

This clone appeared a few times. The CDR3: CASSQGQGGNEKLFF. In nucleotides, the CDR3 is TGCGCCAGCAGCCAAGGACAGGGTGGTAATGAAAAACTGTTTTTT. The rearrangement uses TRBV4-1 and TRBJ1-4; 7 bases are a match to TRBD1. V shed 1 base, J shed 4 bases, and the junction held 3 bases outside the gene matches. Germline assignment: CDR1 MGHRA and CDR2 YSYEKL. The CDR3 runs to 15 residues.

The V and J genes are TRBV30 and TRBJ1-1, with D unclear. V was pared by 5 bases and J by 2 bases, with 15 bases between. The CDR3 is 14 residues long. Germline CDR1 is GTSNPN and CDR2 is SVGIG (reference sequence). The CDR3 region is CAWANGPLNTEAFF. The CDR3 DNA reads as TGTGCCTGGGCCAACGGTCCCCTAAACACTGAAGCTTTCTTT.

This chain links TRBV2 with TRBJ2-1; tentatively, D is TRBD1 (6 bases). This CDR3 has 15 amino acids. Trimming pared 3 bases from V and 4 bases from J, leaving 13 bases between. Germline V lookup: CDR1 SNHLY, CDR2 FYNNEI. CDR3 nucleotide sequence: TGTGCCAGCAGTGATGGGCAGGGGTTATACAATGAGCAGTTCTTC. This translates into CASSDGQGLYNEQFF. The entire variable domain, with the rest obtained from reference TRBV2 and TRBJ2-1, is as follows: EPEVTQTPSHQVTQMGQEVILRCVPISNHLYFYWYRQILGQKVEFLVSFYNNEISEKSEIFDDQFSVERPDGSNFTLKIRSTKLEDSAMYFCASSDGQGLYNEQFFGPGTRLTVL.

V usage is TRBV28 and J usage is TRBJ2-1; TRBD2 aligns across 7 bases. With V trimmed by 7 bases and J by 4 bases, 7 bases remained unmatched. Per the germline V gene, CDR1 is MDHEN and CDR2 is SYDVKM. The CDR3 totals 14 residues. The DNA for the CDR3 is TGTGCCAGCACTTATACGGGACTATACAATGAGCAGTTCTTC. This encodes CASTYTGLYNEQFF.

This rearrangement joins TRBV5-4 to TRBJ2-7; possibly TRBD2 for D (5 bases). Looked up from germline, CDR1 is SGHNT and CDR2 is YYREEE (reference sequence). The V end was cut by 4 bases, the J end by 3 bases, with 8 bases between. CDR3 length: 12 amino acids. In nucleotides, the CDR3 is TGTGCCAGCAGCGGCGGAGGCTACGAGCAGTACTTC. It encodes CASSGGGYEQYF.

The rearrangement uses TRBV7-9 and TRBJ1-1; 7 bases fit TRBD1. This CDR3 contains 14 residues. CDR1 is SEHNR, CDR2 FQNEAQ, per germline (reference sequence). Unmatched junction bases numbered 6, after V lost 2 bases and J lost 6 bases. Here the CDR3 reads CASSLSQGGPEAFF. The CDR3 DNA is TGTGCCAGCAGCTTATCCCAGGGGGGCCCTGAAGCTTTCTTT.

The V gene is TRBV19, the J gene TRBJ1-2, with 9 bases identical to TRBD1. This CDR3 has 14 amino acids. V was pared by 2 bases and J by 7 bases, with 5 bases of the junction left unmatched. CDR1 and CDR2 (germline): LNHDA, SQIVND (reference sequence). As DNA, the CDR3 is TGTGCCAGTAGTATACCCGGGACAGGGTTTGGCTACACCTTC. Translation gives CASSIPGTGFGYTF. Full variable domain (rest looked up from reference TRBV19 and TRBJ1-2): DGGITQSPKYLFRKEGQNVTLSCEQNLNHDAMYWYRQDPGQGLRLIYYSQIVNDFQKGDIAEGYSVSREKKESFPLTVTSAQKNPTAFYLCASSIPGTGFGYTFGSGTRLTVV.